Listed below are T cell receptor beta chains from one sample, sequenced in a study of shared clonotypes between healthy human individuals. Measured with immunoSEQ multiplex PCR; TCRdb has only the in-frame clones, and not every one. The sample contains approximately 1,500,000 clones, about 98% of which appear only once. Sequenced sample: naive CD4+ T cells sorted from blood. All receptors come from a man aged 25 to 40 in good health. Both conserved end residues are part of each CDR3. Each record gives: J gene, clone size, V gene, CDR3 length, D gene, CDR3 protein, CDR3 DNA. A D gene is named only where the DNA matches it firmly. Rows may omit the clone size; those that give it use once, few, many or a size class.

>TRBJ2-7|.|TRBV28|15|TRBD2
CASSLLGLGMYEQYF
TGTGCCAGCAGTTTACTGGGACTAGGGATGTACGAGCAGTACTTC
>TRBJ2-3|.|TRBV5-6|15|.
CASSLSLALTDTQYF
TGTGCCAGCAGCTTAAGCCTAGCTCTCACAGATACGCAGTATTTT
>TRBJ2-1|.|TRBV14|17|TRBD2
CASSQEMGRGFINEQFF
TGTGCCAGCAGCCAAGAAATGGGGCGGGGGTTCATAAATGAGCAGTTCTTC
>TRBJ2-3|.|TRBV7-9|17|.
CASSLLEPGLGADTQYF
TGTGCCAGCAGCTTATTGGAGCCGGGACTTGGTGCAGATACGCAGTATTTT
>TRBJ1-1|.|TRBV7-9|15|.
CASSLGPPGNTEAFF
TGTGCCAGCAGCTTAGGGCCACCTGGCAACACTGAAGCTTTCTTT
>TRBJ2-7|.|TRBV7-2|17|.
CASSSQGRSFRDYEQYF
TGTGCCAGCAGCTCCCAGGGTCGAAGTTTCAGAGATTACGAGCAGTACTTC
>TRBJ1-1|.|TRBV19|11|.
CASSILAEAFF
TGTGCCAGTAGTATTCTCGCTGAAGCTTTCTTT
>TRBJ2-1|.|TRBV20-1|11|.
CSARLSNEQFF
TGCAGTGCTAGACTCTCTAATGAGCAGTTCTTC
>TRBJ2-7|.|TRBV1|14|.
CTSSPRQGDYEQYF
TGCACCAGCAGCCCTCGACAGGGAGACTACGAGCAGTACTTC
>TRBJ2-5|.|TRBV6-1|13|.
CASSVDYGETQYF
TGTGCCAGCAGTGTGGACTACGGAGAGACCCAGTACTTC
>TRBJ2-2|.|TRBV15|15|.
CATSRDLWNTGELFF
TGTGCCACCAGCAGAGATCTTTGGAACACCGGGGAGCTGTTTTTT
>TRBJ1-3|.|TRBV9|13|.
CASSVDIRDTIYF
TGTGCCAGCAGCGTAGATATCCGGGACACCATATATTTT
>TRBJ2-1|.|TRBV5-6|15|TRBD2
CASSSLTSGYNEQFF
TGTGCCAGCAGCTCATTGACTAGCGGTTACAATGAGCAGTTCTTC
>TRBJ2-4|.|TRBV29-1|14|TRBD1
CSVEGGQGGNIQYF
TGCAGCGTTGAAGGAGGACAGGGTGGAAACATTCAGTACTTC
>TRBJ1-2|.|TRBV29-1|12|.
CSVGKGNYGYTF
TGCAGCGTTGGGAAGGGGAACTATGGCTACACCTTC
>TRBJ2-7|once|TRBV7-9|14|.
CASSRIGDPYEQYF
TGTGCCAGCAGCCGAATCGGGGATCCTTACGAGCAGTACTTC
>TRBJ1-5|few|TRBV7-9|15|.
CASSLAGRPNQPQHF
TGTGCCAGCAGCTTGGCGGGACGGCCCAATCAGCCCCAGCATTTT
>TRBJ2-2|.|TRBV14|18|.
CASSQEGPWITNTGELFF
TGTGCCAGCAGCCAAGAAGGTCCGTGGATTACGAACACCGGGGAGCTGTTTTTT
>TRBJ2-5|once|TRBV27|14|TRBD2
CASSLSGLEKTQYF
TGTGCCAGCAGTTTATCCGGACTAGAAAAGACCCAGTACTTC
>TRBJ2-7|.|TRBV28|14|.
CASSLSGNTYEQYF
TGTGCCAGCAGTTTAAGCGGTAACACCTACGAGCAGTACTTC
>TRBJ2-2|once|TRBV9|15|.
CASSVAAGVTGELFF
TGTGCCAGCAGCGTGGCGGCAGGAGTTACCGGGGAGCTGTTTTTT
>TRBJ1-5|.|TRBV2|13|.
CASEESSNQPQHF
TGTGCCAGCGAGGAGTCGAGCAATCAGCCCCAGCATTTT
>TRBJ1-3|once|TRBV7-9|16|.
CASSLARRISGNTIYF
TGTGCCAGCAGCTTAGCGCGACGGATCTCTGGAAACACCATATATTTT